These 28 T cell receptor beta chains were sequenced from one sample in a study of shared clonotypes between healthy human individuals. Measured with immunoSEQ multiplex PCR; TCRdb has only the in-frame clones, and not every one. The table lists millions of clones, 85% to 95% of them singletons. The sequencing sample was made of naive CD4+ T cells sorted from blood. The subset here: CD45RA+ positively selected. The receptor source for this set is a man younger than 35 in good health.

This chain connects TRBV28 to TRBJ2-4; D is possibly TRBD2 (5 bases). The CDR3 loop spans 15 amino acids. Germline values: CDR1 MDHEN, CDR2 SYDVKM. Trimming left V 7 bases short and J 0 bases short, with 13 bases between. Written as DNA, the CDR3 is TGTGCCAGCACCATGGGAGAGGGAGCCAAAAACATTCAGTACTTC. Its protein product is CASTMGEGAKNIQYF.

This chain joins TRBV6-6 and TRBJ2-3; 8 bases map to TRBD2. The CDR3 sequence is 14 residues long. With 6 bases clipped from V and 4 bases from J, the junction kept 6 bases outside the gene matches. The germline gives CDR1 MNHNY, CDR2 SVGAGI (reference sequence). The CDR3 DNA reads TGTGCCAGCAGGGGAGCGGGAGTTTCAGATACGCAGTATTTT. Translated, it gives CASRGAGVSDTQYF.

The count of this clone is one. The chain uses TRBV6-1 and TRBJ2-7; D may be TRBD1 (5 bases). Germline loops: CDR1 MNHNS, CDR2 SASEGT. This CDR3 is 16 amino acids long. Trimming shortened V by 6 bases and J by 1 base, and 19 bases separated the two germline ends. The CDR3: CASSEQAGFPSYEQYF. DNA of the CDR3: TGTGCCAGCAGCGAACAGGCAGGGTTCCCTTCCTACGAGCAGTACTTC.

The chain recombines TRBV19 with TRBJ2-7; D uncertain. This CDR3 is 18 amino acids long. Germline CDR1 and CDR2: LNHDA and SQIVND (reference sequence). Trimming removed 7 bases from V and 3 bases from J, with 28 bases in between. CDR3 in amino acids: CASTPSRTHPGQIYEQYF. Here the CDR3 DNA reads TGTGCCAGTACCCCCTCTCGAACCCATCCCGGGCAGATCTACGAGCAGTACTTC.

The chain uses TRBV2 and TRBJ2-7; 8 nucleotides line up with TRBD2. From germline, CDR1 is SNHLY and CDR2 FYNNEI. The CDR3 is 17 amino acids. Trimming removed 1 base from V and 4 bases from J; junction bases left unmatched: 12. The CDR3 region is CASSEGASGYLVYEQYF. The DNA of the CDR3 is TGTGCCAGCAGTGAAGGGGCTAGCGGGTACCTAGTATACGAGCAGTACTTC.

This chain joins TRBV5-4 and TRBJ2-5; D tentatively reads TRBD1 or TRBD2 (5 bases each). This CDR3 contains 14 residues. Per germline, CDR1 SGHNT and CDR2 YYREEE (reference sequence). V lost 3 bases to trimming and J lost 5 bases, with 14 bases between them. CDR3 residues: CASSYDGTRETQYF. As DNA, the CDR3 is TGTGCCAGCAGCTACGACGGGACGCGGGAGACCCAGTACTTC.

This chain links TRBV4-2 with TRBJ1-1; D ambiguous. CDR1 and CDR2 from the germline V gene are LGHNA and YNFKEQ. The CDR3 runs 15 residues. The germline V and J ends were trimmed by 4 bases and 2 bases, with 14 bases remaining between them. This chain's CDR3 is CASSRKRTGNTEAFF. CDR3 nucleotide sequence: TGTGCCAGCAGCCGGAAAAGGACGGGAAACACTGAAGCTTTCTTT.

The chain uses TRBV28 and TRBJ2-7; D perhaps matches TRBD1 (6 bases). The V gene lost 7 bases and the J gene lost 4 bases, with 11 bases spanning the gap. Germline V gives CDR1 MDHEN, CDR2 SYDVKM. The CDR3 has 12 amino acids. CDR3: CASNVDSYEQYF. CDR3 coding DNA: TGTGCCAGCAATGTGGACAGTTACGAGCAGTACTTC. The full variable domain, in which reference TRBV28 and TRBJ2-7 provide the parts outside the CDR3, is DVKVTQSSRYLVKRTGEKVFLECVQDMDHENMFWYRQDPGLGLRLIYFSYDVKMKEKGDIPEGYSVSREKKERFSLILESASTNQTSMYLCASNVDSYEQYFGPGTRLTVT.

The V gene is TRBV12-2, the J gene TRBJ1-1; the D call of TRBD1 is as the table states it, not checked on the DNA. TRBV12-2 is an annotated pseudogene. This CDR3 spans 14 amino acids. The CDR3 DNA reads as TGTGCAAGTCGCTTACAGCTAGGTCAGGGTGAAGCTTTCTTT. Translated: CASRLQLGQGEAFF.

The CDR3 loop reads CASSIPGQGSEQYF. The DNA for the CDR3 is TGTGCCAGTAGTATTCCGGGACAGGGAAGCGAGCAGTACTTC. V and J are TRBV19 and TRBJ2-7; 9 bases map to TRBD1. Germline lookup yields CDR1 LNHDA and CDR2 SQIVND (reference sequence). The CDR3 length is 14 residues. V lost 3 bases and J lost 6; bases outside the gene matches: 6.

This clone has a handful of counts. The CDR3 reads CASSADRGQPQHF. Here the CDR3 DNA reads TGTGCCAGCAGCGCGGACAGGGGACAGCCCCAGCATTTT. This chain connects TRBV7-3 to TRBJ1-5; 9 nucleotides line up with TRBD1. CDR1 is SGHTA and CDR2 is FQGTGA in the germline V gene. Trimming at V came to 5 bases and at J to 7 bases, leaving 3 bases not matched to a gene. The CDR3 spans 13 residues. Looking up the rest from reference TRBV7-3 and TRBJ1-5 gives the full variable domain: GAGVSQTPSNKVTEKGKYVELRCDPISGHTALYWYRQSLGQGPEFLIYFQGTGAADDSGLPNDRFFAVRPEGSVSTLKIQRTERGDSAVYLCASSADRGQPQHFGDGTRLSIL.

Comments on this clone: A read error may explain this, as a much larger clone is one base away. The CDR3 does not end in the conserved phenylalanine or tryptophan, so this is likely a read error. The chain links TRBV7-2 to TRBJ2-7, with unresolved D. The germline V gene has CDR1 SGHTA and CDR2 FQGNSA. The V end lost 1 base, the J end lost 0 bases, and 13 bases lay between the germline ends. The CDR3 spans 16 residues. CDR3: CASSLGRATTSYEQYL. CDR3 coding DNA: TGTGCCAGCAGCTTAGGAAGGGCAACCACCTCCTACGAGCAGTACCTC.

The rearrangement uses TRBV15 and TRBJ2-4, with no clear D. Trimming removed 4 bases from V and 0 bases from J, with 13 bases in between. This CDR3 has 16 amino acids. Germline V gene lookup returns CDR1 LNHNV and CDR2 YYDKDF (reference sequence). For the CDR3, the DNA is TGTGCCACCAGCATCCCTATTAGGTTAGCCAAAAACATTCAGTACTTC. Translation: CATSIPIRLAKNIQYF.

The chain is built from TRBV5-1 and TRBJ1-4; weak D call: TRBD1 (5 bases). Per germline, CDR1 SGHRS and CDR2 YFSETQ. The V end lost 4 bases, the J end lost 0 bases, and 10 bases lay between the germline ends. This CDR3 has 15 amino acids. CDR3 residues: CASSRDGTTNEKLFF. The CDR3 bases are TGCGCCAGCAGCCGGGACGGCACAACTAATGAAAAACTGTTTTTT.

V usage is TRBV12-5 and J usage is TRBJ1-6; no clear D gene. Germline CDR1 and CDR2: LGHNT and FRNRAP. V lost 7 bases and J lost 10, with 14 bases in between. This CDR3 is built from 13 residues. CDR3 in amino acids: CASAPGPESPLHF. The CDR3 DNA follows: TGTGCTAGTGCCCCGGGCCCGGAGTCACCCCTCCACTTT.

The chain couples TRBV30 to TRBJ1-1; 7 positions match TRBD1. Germline CDR1 and CDR2: GTSNPN and SVGIG (reference sequence). V gave up 4 bases and J gave up 8 bases; unmatched junction bases: 7. The CDR3 contains 12 residues. CDR3 sequence: CAWNPGQREAFF. The CDR3 DNA is TGTGCCTGGAATCCGGGACAGAGGGAAGCTTTCTTT.

With respect to this clone: Just one base apart from a much larger clone, this may be a read error. Other DNA sequences of this sample code for an identical CDR3. The rearrangement uses TRBV7-9 and TRBJ2-2, with D unresolved. The CDR3 is made up of 12 amino acids. V lost 2 bases, J lost 5 bases, and 3 bases lay in between. CDR1 and CDR2 from the germline V gene are SEHNR and FQNEAQ (reference sequence). The CDR3 DNA is TGTGCCAGCAGCTTAAATACCGGGGAGCTGTTTTTT. Its protein is CASSLNTGELFF.

About this clone itself: A much larger clone differs from this one at a single base, so this may be a read error. The gene calls are TRBV4-1 and TRBJ2-7; D gene uncertain. This CDR3 region has 11 residues. Germline-derived CDR1 and CDR2 are MGHRA and YSYEKL. V lost 4 bases and J 3 bases, leaving 4 bases between the germline ends. This chain's CDR3 is CASSLSYEQYF. In DNA, the CDR3 is TGCGCCAGCAGCCTAAGCTACGAGCAGTACTTC.

J is TRBJ2-3 and V is TRBV27; no clear D gene. V was cut by 3 bases and J by 0 bases, with 16 bases left in between. The CDR3 length is 17 residues. CDR1 is MNHEY and CDR2 is SMNVEV in the germline V gene (reference sequence). The chain's CDR3 is CASSLRAYHPSTDTQYF. DNA of the CDR3: TGTGCCAGCAGTTTGCGCGCGTACCACCCGAGCACAGATACGCAGTATTTT.

This clone was observed once. V is TRBV13 and J is TRBJ2-2; TRBD2 agrees at 7 bases. The CDR3 consists of 15 residues. Losses at the gene ends were 2 bases for V and 5 bases for J; bases not matched to a gene: 5. CDR1 is PRHDT, CDR2 FYEKMQ, per germline (reference sequence). Here the CDR3 DNA reads TGTGCCAGCAGCTTAAAGAGCGGGGATACCGGGGAGCTGTTTTTT. Its translation is CASSLKSGDTGELFF.

The V call is TRBV7-9, the J call TRBJ2-1; TRBD2 matches 9 bases. With V trimmed by 1 base and J by 7 bases, 5 bases remained unmatched. There are 15 residues in the CDR3. Germline CDR1 and CDR2: SEHNR and FQNEAQ (reference sequence). CDR3 bases: TGTGCCAGCAGCTTAGATAGCGGGAGACGAAATGAGCAGTTCTTC. Amino acids: CASSLDSGRRNEQFF.

The rearrangement uses TRBV7-2 and TRBJ2-7; D not resolved. The CDR3 length is 13 residues. Germline assignment: CDR1 SGHTA and CDR2 FQGNSA. V was clipped by 1 base and J by 3 bases, with 7 bases between them. In nucleotides, the CDR3 is TGTGCCAGCAGCTTAGACACTTACTACGAGCAGTACTTC. This gives the protein CASSLDTYYEQYF. Together with reference TRBV7-2 and TRBJ2-7, the CDR3 gives the full variable domain: GAGVSQSPSNKVTEKGKDVELRCDPISGHTALYWYRQSLGQGLEFLIYFQGNSAPDKSGLPSDRFSAERTGGSVSTLTIQRTQQEDSAVYLCASSLDTYYEQYFGPGTRLTVT.

The V and J genes are TRBV2 and TRBJ2-1, with 11 bases aligning to TRBD2. The V gene end was trimmed by 8 bases and the J gene end by 5 bases; junction bases not matched to a gene: 14. CDR1 SNHLY and CDR2 FYNNEI come from the germline V gene. The CDR3 contains 17 residues. CDR3 region: CASGPVGMGLADNEQFF. The DNA of the CDR3 is TGTGCCAGCGGCCCAGTTGGAATGGGACTAGCGGACAATGAGCAGTTCTTC.

The sample holds many counts of this clone. This chain connects TRBV30 to TRBJ1-2, with TRBD1 matching 7 bases. The trim removed 1 base at V and 7 bases at J, leaving 3 bases unmatched. The CDR3 is made up of 12 amino acids. The germline CDR1 and CDR2 sequences are GTSNPN and SVGIG (reference sequence). CDR3 sequence (DNA): TGTGCCTGGAGTGCAGGGACAGCTGGCTACACCTTC. It yields the protein CAWSAGTAGYTF. Together with reference TRBV30 and TRBJ1-2, the CDR3 gives the full variable domain: SQTIHQWPATLVQPVGSPLSLECTVEGTSNPNLYWYRQAAGRGLQLLFYSVGIGQISSEVPQNLSASRPQDRQFILSSKKLLLSDSGFYLCAWSAGTAGYTFGSGTRLTVV.

This clone was detected a few times. Distinct nucleotide sequences in the sample also encode this CDR3. The chain has TRBV7-9 and TRBJ2-7; 9 nucleotides match TRBD1. This CDR3 is built from 14 residues. Germline lookup yields CDR1 SEHNR and CDR2 FQNEAQ (reference sequence). Trimming removed 4 bases from V and 2 bases from J; junction bases left unmatched: 3. The CDR3 DNA reads as TGTGCCAGCAGCTCTGGGACAGGGACCTACGAGCAGTACTTC. It specifies CASSSGTGTYEQYF.

On this clone itself: The same CDR3 is also encoded by other DNA sequences in this sample. The chain has TRBV10-3 and TRBJ1-6; D gene ambiguous. V shed 0 bases and J shed 5 bases, with 5 bases lying between them. The germline gives CDR1 ENHRY, CDR2 SYGVKD. The CDR3 has 14 residues. The CDR3 coding sequence is TGTGCCATCAGTGAGTCCCCGAATAATTCACCCCTCCACTTT. Its translation is CAISESPNNSPLHF.

The V and J genes are TRBV5-1 and TRBJ2-2, with a weak D call TRBD1 (5 bases). The CDR3 consists of 16 residues. The V end was cut by 1 base, the J end by 6 bases, with 16 bases between. Looked up from germline, CDR1 is SGHRS and CDR2 is YFSETQ. This CDR3 is CASSLRGISSAGELFF. Here the CDR3 DNA reads TGCGCCAGCAGCTTGAGGGGAATATCGTCCGCCGGGGAGCTGTTTTTT.

The rearrangement joins TRBV6-1 to TRBJ2-3; the D gene could be TRBD1 or TRBD2 (5 bases each). V lost 1 base to trimming and J lost 2 bases, with 10 bases between them. CDR3 length: 15 residues. Germline V gene sequence: CDR1 MNHNS, CDR2 SASEGT. The CDR3 DNA is TGTGCCAGCAGTGAAGAACCGGGGACCACAGATACGCAGTATTTT. It encodes CASSEEPGTTDTQYF.